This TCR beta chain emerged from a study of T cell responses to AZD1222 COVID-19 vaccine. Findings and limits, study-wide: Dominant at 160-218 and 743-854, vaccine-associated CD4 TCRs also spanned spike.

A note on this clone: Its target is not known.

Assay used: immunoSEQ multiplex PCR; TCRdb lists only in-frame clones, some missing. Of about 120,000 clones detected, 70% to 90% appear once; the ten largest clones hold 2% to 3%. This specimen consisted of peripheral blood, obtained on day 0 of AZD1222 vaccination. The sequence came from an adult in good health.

CDR3 residues: CASTGTSGSEQFF. The CDR3 bases are TGTGCCAGCACCGGGACTAGCGGGTCTGAGCAGTTCTTC. The V gene is TRBV2, the J gene TRBJ2-1; 12 bases agree with TRBD2. CDR3 length equals 13 residues. V lost 7 bases to trimming and J lost 9 bases; unmatched junction nucleotides: 4. Germline values: CDR1 SNHLY, CDR2 FYNNEI.